The T cell receptor beta chain described here comes from a study of T-cell reconstitution after alpha-beta-depleted transplantation in children (dated by TCRdb to the mid-2010s). Regarding the research as a whole: T-cell immune reconstitution after TCRalphabeta/CD19-depleted allogeneic hematopoietic cell transplantation in children was quantitatively tracked in the study by means of TCR repertoire profiling. Study-wide conclusions, independent of this receptor: The apparently early recovery of alphabetaT-cell counts about two months after transplant reportedly depended on only several hundred rapidly expanded clones that came from non-depleted graft cells. The frequencies of hyperexpanded clones fell over the following months, and after one year, T-cell counts and TCRbeta diversity were mostly attributed to newly produced T cells. In some patients, the high TCRbeta diversity seen at day 60 was put down to recipient T cells and intrathymic progenitors that had survived conditioning.

Germline trimming: 1 base from V, 8 bases from J; junction bases outside gene matches: 8. Including the terminal cysteine and phenylalanine, the CDR3 comprises 16 residues. CDR3 DNA only is kept here, 48 bases in frame from base 1. Sequences ENHRY (CDR1) and SYGVKD (CDR2) are obtained from the germline V gene. Library prep was done by PCR. Sequenced on an Illumina HiSeq 2500. Molecular barcoding was employed in the preparation of TCR libraries, with unique molecular identifiers being used to normalize TCRbeta repertoire quantification. Starting from the raw public reads, TCRdb applied fastp trimming at Q25, assembled clones with MiXCR and retained in-frame beta chains. Merged by CDR3 protein, the rows form single entries marked with the most common genes and DNA. The sample table shows approximately 130,000 distinct CDR3 sequences, and about 9.5% are seen once. The top ten clones comprise 24% of the sample.

Remarks on this clonotype: Its recognized antigen is unknown. Base qualities are not provided; no much larger clone lies one nucleotide away.

The sample's treatment or condition, from its label and the paper: allogeneic hematopoietic cell transplantation with graft depleted of TCRalphabeta T cells and CD19 B cells. The transplant recipients were children given TCRalphabeta/CD19-depleted allogeneic hematopoietic cell grafts. The chain is made from TRBV10-3 and TRBJ2-1, with TRBD2 matching 10 junction bases. This clonotype was obtained from a girl under three years old who had a stem cell transplant for combined immunodeficiency, so the T cells may come from the graft donor. This specimen consisted of PBMCs, mostly from graft donor cells, obtained 180 days after TCRalphabeta/CD19-depleted stem cell transplant. Read as DNA, the sequence is TGTGCCATCAGTGAGTACTATAAGCGGGGGGGCCATGAGCAGTTCTTC. This yields the protein CAISEYYKRGGHEQFF.